Here is one T cell receptor (beta chain) with its context. Its antigen is undetermined. This specimen belongs to a study of graft-versus-host responses after intestinal transplantation. Whole-study findings and limits: GvH clones detected in recipient marrow included some appearing first in ileum or blood.

The assay was immunoSEQ multiplex PCR, and TCRdb's table has in-frame clones only and misses some. Of tens of thousands of clones listed, roughly 90% are singletons. CDR3 length: 13 amino acids. CDR1 and CDR2 (germline): MNHEY, SVGAGI. Trimming cost V 4 bases and J 3 bases, with 8 bases left between them. This clonotype originated in a human donor who was the organ donor for an intestinal transplant. V usage is TRBV6-5 and J usage is TRBJ2-3, with a tentative D call TRBD2 (5 bases). The starting material was unstimulated CD4+ T cells sorted from spleen or lymph node cells, obtained before transplant. The CDR3 nucleotides are TGTGCCAGCAGTTCGGGCGGGACAGATACGCAGTATTTT. Translating gives CASSSGGTDTQYF.